Below are 3 T cell receptor beta chains sequenced from a single sample in a study of blood T cell repertoires in COVID-19. The data were produced by immunoSEQ multiplex PCR, yet TCRdb's version contains in-frame clones alone and is incomplete. The sample carries 100,000 to 150,000 clones, roughly 78% recorded once. Sequenced sample: peripheral blood. Receptors were obtained from a man aged 55-75 years with active or convalescent COVID-19.

As to this clone: Other DNA sequences in the same sample also yield this CDR3. The J gene is TRBJ1-5, the V gene TRBV6-6; 7 bases match TRBD1. CDR1 is MNHNY and CDR2 is SVGAGI in the germline V gene (reference sequence). This CDR3 contains 15 residues. With 2 bases clipped from V and 4 bases from J, the junction kept 5 bases outside the gene matches. The CDR3 protein is CASSYGAGGNQPQHF. CDR3 DNA sequence: TGTGCCAGCAGTTACGGGGCAGGGGGGAATCAGCCCCAGCATTTT.

The chain uses TRBV7-8 and TRBJ2-3, with a weak D call TRBD2 (6 bases). The CDR3 covers 16 residues. The V and J ends lost 5 bases and 6 bases respectively, with 21 bases between them. Germline CDR1 is SGHVS and CDR2 is FQNEAQ. CDR3 sequence (DNA): TGTGCCAGCAGCCCCCGGAGGGCACAGTCGCCCGATACGCAGTATTTT. Its translation: CASSPRRAQSPDTQYF.

This clone has just a few counts. The chain employs TRBV29-1 and TRBJ1-2; perhaps TRBD1 as D (5 bases). V lost 6 bases and J 2 bases, leaving 16 bases between the germline ends. Per germline, CDR1 SQVTM and CDR2 ANQGSEA. This CDR3 is built from 14 residues. The CDR3, as DNA: TGCAGCGTCCAGATGGACACGCAGAACTATGGCTACACCTTC. Protein: CSVQMDTQNYGYTF.